One and the same sample provided the 27 T cell receptor beta chains below, sequenced in a study of kidney transplant recipient with SARS-CoV-2 infection. TCRdb redid the calling of the reads with MiXCR, one entry per CDR3 protein. This table holds roughly 230,000 distinct CDR3 sequences, around 30% found once. Sequenced here: a blood sample, sampled at baseline and on day 111 from a kidney transplant recipient. The source of these receptors is a young adult male patient who had COVID-19 and was a kidney transplant recipient. Some of the T cells might come from the graft donor.

This clonotype was found many times. The chain couples TRBV20-1 to TRBJ1-6; a weak D match, TRBD1 (6 bases). CDR1 is DFQATT, CDR2 SNEGSKA, per germline (reference sequence). The CDR3 runs 16 residues. V lost 0 bases and J 8 bases, leaving 17 bases between the germline ends. CDR3 amino acids: CSARDGGEGGYSPLHF. Here the CDR3 DNA reads TGCAGTGCTAGAGATGGGGGTGAGGGGGGGTATTCACCCCTCCACTTT.

This clonotype occurred many times. CDR3 amino acids: CASSVCIPISFSETQYF. The CDR3 region has the DNA TGTGCCAGCAGCGTGTGTATTCCCATTTCTTTCTCTGAGACCCAGTACTTC. The rearrangement uses TRBV3-1 and TRBJ2-5; no clear D. V lost 5 bases to trimming and J lost 5 bases, with 24 bases between them. The germline gives CDR1 LGHDT, CDR2 YNNKEL (reference sequence). The CDR3 is 17 amino acids.

This clonotype was found many times. The chain employs TRBV30 and TRBJ2-7; D gene unclear. Germline CDR1 reads GTSNPN; CDR2 reads SVGIG (reference sequence). V was shortened by 4 bases and J by 3 bases, with 7 bases between the two germline ends. The CDR3 sequence is 11 residues long. CDR3 region: CAWKSLYEQYF. The CDR3 nucleotides are TGTGCCTGGAAGTCTCTCTACGAGCAGTACTTC.

This clonotype was seen ten or more times. The rearrangement uses TRBV20-1 and TRBJ2-5, with 8 positions matching TRBD2. The germline V gene encodes CDR1 DFQATT and CDR2 SNEGSKA (reference sequence). The CDR3 runs to 12 residues. With 6 bases clipped from V and 5 bases from J, the junction kept 5 bases outside the gene matches. CDR3 sequence reads: CSATGGRETQYF. The CDR3 nucleotides read TGCAGTGCCACTGGCGGGAGGGAGACCCAGTACTTC.

This clonotype was detected ten times or more. The V and J genes are TRBV27 and TRBJ1-5; D may be TRBD1 (5 bases). This CDR3 spans 13 amino acids. Germline V lookup: CDR1 MNHEY, CDR2 SMNVEV (reference sequence). V lost 6 bases and J lost 2, with 8 bases in between. Here the CDR3 reads CASRGVGNQPQHF. CDR3 DNA: TGTGCCAGCAGGGGGGTAGGCAATCAGCCCCAGCATTTT.

Remarks on this clonotype: A read error is possible here, since a much larger clone lies one base away. V is TRBV6-5 and J is TRBJ1-2; D may be TRBD1 (5 bases). The CDR3 has 15 residues. The germline V gene has CDR1 MNHEY and CDR2 SVGAGI. In nucleotides, the CDR3 is TGTGCCAACAGTCCTTATAAAGGGGAGGTCTATGGCTACACCTTC. Encoded protein: CANSPYKGEVYGYTF.

A note on this clonotype: Possible read error: a much larger clone is one base away. The genes are TRBV7-2 and TRBJ1-3; D unresolved. CDR1 and CDR2 (germline): SGHTA, FQGNSA. CDR3 size: 17 residues. Trimming removed 2 bases at V and 0 bases at J, with 14 bases between. CDR3 coding DNA: TGTGCCAGCAGCTTATGCTCGGGTGTGGGCTCTGGAAACACCATATATTTT. Protein product: CASSLCSGVGSGNTIYF.

This clonotype was picked up many times. The V gene is TRBV28, the J gene TRBJ2-7; 10 bases are shared with TRBD2. CDR1 is MDHEN, CDR2 SYDVKM, per germline. V shed 11 bases, J shed 5 bases, and the junction held 24 bases outside the gene matches. The length of the CDR3 is 18 residues. The CDR3 DNA sequence: TGTGCCCCGGGACCCGGTTACGGTACGGCTAGCGGGAGCCACGAGCAGTACTTC. It yields the protein CAPGPGYGTASGSHEQYF. Combining the CDR3 with reference TRBV28 and TRBJ2-7 gives the whole variable domain DVKVTQSSRYLVKRTGEKVFLECVQDMDHENMFWYRQDPGLGLRLIYFSYDVKMKEKGDIPEGYSVSREKKERFSLILESASTNQTSMYLCAPGPGYGTASGSHEQYFGPGTRLTVT.

In the case of this clonotype: A read error may explain this, as a much larger clone is one base away. The DNA of the CDR3 is TGTGCCAGTAGTATGGGCTCTGGAAACACCATATATTTT. Encoded protein: CASSMGSGNTIYF. The genes are TRBV19 and TRBJ1-3; D not certain. Germline-derived CDR1 and CDR2 are LNHDA and SQIVND (reference sequence). The CDR3 has 13 residues. Trimming shortened V by 3 bases and J by 0 bases, and 3 bases separated the two germline ends.

Comment on this clonotype: Just one base apart from a much larger clone, this may be a read error. The chain employs TRBV7-9 and TRBJ1-2, with unresolved D. The V gene lost 5 bases and the J gene lost 7 bases, with 26 bases spanning the gap. CDR1 and CDR2 from the germline V gene are SEHNR and FQNEAQ (reference sequence). This CDR3 comprises 17 residues. CDR3 in amino acids: CASSPGSYHGKTFGYTF. In DNA, the CDR3 is TGTGCCAGCAGCCCCGGATCATACCATGGAAAGACCTTTGGCTACACCTTC.

Points on this clonotype: A clone one base away is much larger, so this may be a read error. The chain recombines TRBV6-5 with TRBJ2-1, with no clear D. The CDR3 covers 14 residues. The germline gives CDR1 MNHEY, CDR2 SVGAGI. CDR3 nucleotides: TGTGCCAGCAGTTCAAACTTCTCCCCCAATGAGCGGTTCTTC. Translation: CASSSNFSPNERFF.

In this sample, this clonotype turned up many times. V and J are TRBV15 and TRBJ1-1; 10 nucleotides match TRBD1. The CDR3 extends over 17 amino acids. Germline values: CDR1 LNHNV, CDR2 YYDKDF (reference sequence). V lost 7 bases to trimming and J lost 0 bases; unmatched junction nucleotides: 11. The DNA for the CDR3 is TGTGCCACCAACTCGGACAGGGGGATCCTCATGAACACTGAAGCTTTCTTT. Encoded protein: CATNSDRGILMNTEAFF.

This clonotype has ten or more counts. The chain links TRBV27 to TRBJ1-2; D is unclear. V lost 2 bases, J lost 5 bases, and 21 bases lay in between. Looked up from germline, CDR1 is MNHEY and CDR2 is SMNVEV (reference sequence). The CDR3 extends over 17 amino acids. In DNA form, the CDR3 reads TGTGCCAGCAGTTTAAAGAATCGCTTTACGGATCCATATGGCTACACCTTC. Its translation is CASSLKNRFTDPYGYTF.

Turning to this clonotype: One base away lies a much larger clone, so this may be a sequencing read error. This rearrangement joins TRBV4-1 to TRBJ2-7; TRBD2 is a possible D gene (6 bases). The V end was cut by 3 bases, the J end by 3 bases, with 18 bases between. Germline V lookup: CDR1 MGHRA, CDR2 YSYEKL. The CDR3 runs to 16 residues. For the CDR3, the DNA is TGCGCCAGCAGCCATGATTGGGCGGGAATGCTCTACGAGCAGTACTTC. Its protein product is CASSHDWAGMLYEQYF.

This clonotype was counted at least ten times. J is TRBJ1-2 and V is TRBV5-5; no firm D call. Trimming cost V 6 bases and J 4 bases, with 22 bases left between them. Per the germline V gene, CDR1 is SGHKS and CDR2 is YYEKEE (reference sequence). This CDR3 is 16 amino acids long. In DNA form, the CDR3 reads TGTGCCAGCATGGAAATTGTCTCGCGAAAGACCTATGGCTACACCTTC. As protein: CASMEIVSRKTYGYTF.

The chain employs TRBV30 and TRBJ2-6, with D uncertain. Between the trimmed V and J ends, which lost 0 bases and 1 base, there was a span of 7 bases. This CDR3 is built from 15 residues. The V gene's germline CDR1 is GTSNPN and CDR2 SVGIG (reference sequence). The CDR3, as DNA: TGTGCCTGGAGTGTATGGGGATCTGGGGCCAACGTCCTGACTTTC. Translation: CAWSVWGSGANVLTF. The full variable domain, its missing parts supplied by reference TRBV30 and TRBJ2-6, is SQTIHQWPATLVQPVGSPLSLECTVEGTSNPNLYWYRQAAGRGLQLLFYSVGIGQISSEVPQNLSASRPQDRQFILSSKKLLLSDSGFYLCAWSVWGSGANVLTFGAGSRLTVL.

This clonotype was detected many times. This chain links TRBV21-1 with TRBJ2-3; the table names TRBD2, a call not compared with the DNA. TRBV21-1 is labeled a pseudogene. This CDR3 is built from 17 residues. CDR3: CASRKSLATVMQDTQYF. CDR3 DNA: TGTGCCAGCAGGAAGTCGCTAGCTACAGTCATGCAAGATACGCAGTATTTT.

In regard to this clonotype: A much larger clone is a single base away; this may be a read error. The chain employs TRBV5-5 and TRBJ1-2; D is perhaps TRBD1 (5 bases). The CDR3 length is 15 residues. Germline V gives CDR1 SGHKS, CDR2 YYEKEE (reference sequence). The CDR3 DNA is TGTGCCGGCAGCTTGTGGGACCTCGAGAGCGATGGCTACACCTTC. Translating gives CAGSLWDLESDGYTF.

To note about this clonotype: A read error may explain this, as a much larger clone is one base away. The J gene is TRBJ1-2, the V gene TRBV23-1, with unresolved D. TRBV23-1 is marked as an open reading frame, function uncertain. Trimming stripped 5 bases from V and 4 bases from J, with 23 bases between. The CDR3 runs 17 residues. CDR3 in DNA: TGCGCCAGCAGTGGTGTCCAGCTACGCGGAAAGACCTATGGCTACACCTTC. This encodes CASSGVQLRGKTYGYTF.

With respect to this clonotype: Possible read error: a much larger clone is one base away. This chain uses TRBV27 with TRBJ2-7, with 10 bases aligning to TRBD2. Germline V lookup: CDR1 MNHEY, CDR2 SMNVEV (reference sequence). The CDR3 runs to 17 residues. The CDR3 region has the DNA TGTGCCGGCAGTTTGCCCCCAGGTAGCGGGAGGCATTACGAGCAGTACTTC. Protein sequence: CAGSLPPGSGRHYEQYF.

This clonotype was detected ten times or more. The V and J genes are TRBV6-5 and TRBJ2-7; TRBD2 matches 11 bases. CDR3 length: 15 residues. The germline V gene has CDR1 MNHEY and CDR2 SVGAGI. V was pared by 0 bases and J by 6 bases, with 4 bases of the junction left unmatched. CDR3 sequence reads: CASSYSVAGGGEQYF. CDR3 DNA sequence: TGTGCCAGCAGTTACTCCGTAGCGGGAGGGGGCGAGCAGTACTTC.

This clonotype was detected many times. The rearrangement joins TRBV14 to TRBJ2-2, with D perhaps TRBD2 (5 bases). Germline V gene lookup returns CDR1 SGHDN and CDR2 FVKESK. Trimming shortened V by 1 base and J by 6 bases, and 9 bases separated the two germline ends. The CDR3 totals 14 residues. CDR3 coding DNA: TGTGCCAGCAGCCAAGTGGGGAGTGCCGGGGAGCTGTTTTTT. It translates to CASSQVGSAGELFF.

This chain uses TRBV5-1 with TRBJ2-5; 7 nucleotides line up with TRBD2. The germline V gene encodes CDR1 SGHRS and CDR2 YFSETQ. This CDR3 has 13 residues. V lost 7 bases, J lost 6 bases, and 9 bases stayed unmatched. As DNA, the CDR3 is TGCGCCAGCGAGCGGGACGTTGGACAGACCCAGTACTTC. Amino acid sequence: CASERDVGQTQYF.

With respect to this clonotype: This could be a read error, since a much larger clone is one nucleotide away. The V call is TRBV6-4, the J call TRBJ2-2; D unresolved. This CDR3 comprises 15 residues. CDR1 is MRHNA and CDR2 is SNTAGT in the germline V gene. V dropped 4 bases and J dropped 6 bases, with 15 bases sitting between them. CDR3 bases: TGTGCCAGCAGTGGTGGACGTCTACCATCCGGGGAGCTGTTTTTT. Its protein product is CASSGGRLPSGELFF.

This clonotype was counted a single time. A much larger clone lies one base from this, so it may be a read error. This sequence joins TRBV18 and TRBJ2-7; the match to TRBD2 covers 7 bases. Germline CDR1 KGHSH, CDR2 LQKENI. The CDR3 is made up of 17 amino acids. The CDR3 DNA reads as TGTGTCAGCTCACCAGTGGCTATAGCGGGTTCGGCCTACGAGCAGTACTTC. It codes for CVSSPVAIAGSAYEQYF.

As to this clonotype: A far bigger clonotype differs at one base, so this is likely a read error. The CDR3 ends on some other residue instead of the conserved phenylalanine or tryptophan, so this is likely a read error. V is TRBV6-6 and J is TRBJ2-5; maybe TRBD2 (6 bases). V lost 2 bases to trimming and J lost 11 bases, with 21 bases between them. Germline V gene lookup returns CDR1 MNHNY and CDR2 SVGAGI (reference sequence). This CDR3 region has 15 residues. CDR3 protein: CASSYGTGRRYGQYV. The CDR3 DNA sequence: TGTGCCAGCAGTTACGGGACTGGACGGAGATACGGGCAGTACGTC.

Many counts were recorded for this clonotype. The rearrangement uses TRBV2 and TRBJ2-2; perhaps TRBD1 as D (6 bases). The CDR3 sequence is 14 residues long. The V end was cut by 8 bases, the J end by 3 bases, with 13 bases between. Germline lookup yields CDR1 SNHLY and CDR2 FYNNEI. The CDR3 sequence: CASYLTGDTGELFF. DNA of the CDR3: TGTGCCAGCTACCTGACAGGAGACACCGGGGAGCTGTTTTTT.